These 5 T cell receptor beta chains were all obtained from the same sample, sequenced in a study of low-dose radiotherapy and immunotherapy resistance in tumors. cDNA synthesis used a TRAV/TRBV-specific primer set for both chains. The TCRs were subjected to amplification over approximately 19 PCR cycles employing a constant-region primer in conjunction with a V-primer adapter. Each CDR3 protein is one row after TCRdb ran MiXCR on the reads. The data show fewer than 20,000 distinct CDR3 sequences, approximately 74% seen once. These receptors all come from a human donor with advanced metastatic prostate, ovarian, gallbladder or colorectal cancer (not recorded which). This table probably holds off-target reads from a library built for another chain.

V usage is TRBV15 and J usage is TRBJ1-5, with unresolved D. CDR3 length equals 12 residues. V lost 5 bases, J lost 9 bases, and 11 bases lay in between. In germline, CDR1 is LNHNV, CDR2 YYDKDF (reference sequence). The CDR3: CATSRDLWPQHF. CDR3 coding DNA: TGTGCCACCAGCCGCGATCTTTGGCCCCAGCATTTT.

As for this clonotype: A read error may produce the germline difference seen at one junction end. V gene TRBV7-2 combines with J gene TRBJ2-2, with D unresolved. The CDR3 is made up of 13 amino acids. The germline V gene encodes CDR1 SGHTA and CDR2 FQGNSA. CDR3 bases: TGTGCTAGCAACAACTTGAACACCGGGGAGCTGTTTTTT. It codes for CASNNLNTGELFF.

There are a few counts of this clonotype. The chain carries TRBV6-2 or TRBV6-3 and TRBJ1-1, with D perhaps TRBD1 (5 bases). Germline CDR1 and CDR2: MNHEY and SVGEGT. The V end lost 7 bases, the J end lost 0 bases, and 15 bases lay between the germline ends. This CDR3 is built from 15 residues. CDR3 in DNA: TGTGCCAGCACCAAAACCCGACAGATGAACACTGAAGCTTTCTTT. This codes for CASTKTRQMNTEAFF.

The rearrangement links TRBV1 to TRBJ1-2; the tabulated D call, TRBD1, remains unverified against the DNA. TRBV1 corresponds to a pseudogene. CDR3 length: 16 amino acids. This chain's CDR3 is CASSRIQVSEDYGYTF. CDR3 bases: TGCGCCAGCAGCCGAATACAGGTTTCCGAGGACTATGGCTACACCTTC.

This rearrangement joins TRBV19 to TRBJ1-2; no reliable D call. The CDR3 spans 13 residues. Germline assignment: CDR1 LNHDA and CDR2 SQIVND (reference sequence). Trimming pared 2 bases from V and 2 bases from J, leaving 6 bases between. The CDR3 sequence: CASSIRSNYGYTF. Written as DNA, the CDR3 is TGTGCCAGTAGTATACGCAGCAACTATGGCTACACCTTC.